One sample yielded the 18 T cell receptor beta chains listed below, sequenced in a study of metastatic and nonmetastatic thyroid tumors (dated by TCRdb to 2018 to 2021). Before undergoing thyroid surgery, none of the patients had been given any kind of treatment. The method behind the library was PCR. The sequencer was an Illumina HiSeq 4000. The public reads were reprocessed in TCRdb via fastp at Q25 and MiXCR, keeping in-frame beta chains. The sample contains about 25,000 clones, approximately 13% of them found a single time. 17% of the sample goes to the ten largest clones. Sample: blood. These receptors were collected from a female donor with papillary thyroid cancer or a benign thyroid nodule (not recorded which). Some clones in this sample may be carry-over from other donors' samples.

This clone was detected ten times or more. Being one base from a much bigger clone, this may be a read error. The CDR3 spells CASSIPGASRGKYF. For the CDR3, the DNA is TGTGCCAGCTCTATCCCGGGAGCATCTCGAGGGAAGTACTTC. The chain is built from TRBV6-1 and TRBJ2-7, with D maybe TRBD2 (6 bases). V was cut by 8 bases and J by 11 bases, with 25 bases left in between. Germline V lookup: CDR1 MNHNS, CDR2 SASEGT. The CDR3 extends over 14 amino acids.

This clone turned up a few times. The same CDR3 can be traced to other DNA sequences in this sample. The CDR3 DNA sequence: TGTGCCACCAGGACTAGCGGGAGCGTCTCCTACAATGAGCAGTTCTTC. The encoded protein is CATRTSGSVSYNEQFF. The rearrangement joins TRBV10-3 to TRBJ2-1; 13 positions match TRBD2. The junction had 6 bases not matched to a gene; V was cut back by 10 bases and J by 0 bases. Germline V gene lookup returns CDR1 ENHRY and CDR2 SYGVKD. This CDR3 comprises 16 residues.

This clone was detected many times. J is TRBJ1-1 and V is TRBV6-1; no definite D call. The V gene's germline CDR1 is MNHNS and CDR2 SASEGT. CDR3 length equals 10 residues. Trimming removed 10 bases from V and 6 bases from J, with 9 bases in between. In nucleotides, the CDR3 is TGTGCCACCCGCTCCGCTGAAGCTTTCTTT. This encodes CATRSAEAFF.

This clone has a count of ten or more. The chain is built from TRBV19 and TRBJ2-2; 8 bases line up with TRBD1. CDR3 size: 15 residues. V lost 4 bases to trimming and J lost 3 bases; unmatched junction nucleotides: 4. From germline, CDR1 is LNHDA and CDR2 SQIVND (reference sequence). The CDR3 nucleotides read TGTGCCAGTAGTACCGGACAGGGCGACACCGGGGAGCTGTTTTTT. Its protein is CASSTGQGDTGELFF.

The CDR3 DNA follows: TGTGCCAGCAGCTTAGAGGTGGCGGATGAGCAGTTCTTC. This translates into CASSLEVADEQFF. The V call is TRBV11-3, the J call TRBJ2-1, with no clear D. Germline CDR1 SGHNT, CDR2 YENEEA. Between the trimmed V and J ends, which lost 0 bases and 8 bases, there was a span of 8 bases. The CDR3 contains 13 residues.

This clone came up many times. The CDR3 reads CATSDPAGGPIGETQYF. The CDR3 nucleotides are TGTGCCACCAGTGATCCCGCGGGAGGGCCAATCGGAGAGACCCAGTACTTC. The chain links TRBV24-1 to TRBJ2-5; TRBD2 matches 9 bases. Trimming cost V 3 bases and J 4 bases; bases outside gene matches: 11. The CDR3 spans 17 residues. The germline V gene encodes CDR1 KGHDR and CDR2 SFDVKD.

The V gene is TRBV7-2, the J gene TRBJ1-2; D ambiguous. Germline CDR1 reads SGHTA; CDR2 reads FQGNSA. The CDR3 consists of 12 residues. The V end lost 2 bases, the J end lost 8 bases, and 9 bases lay between the germline ends. This CDR3 is CASSLSAGGYTF. DNA for the CDR3: TGTGCCAGCAGCTTAAGCGCGGGCGGCTACACCTTC.

In DNA form, the CDR3 reads TGTGCCAGCAGCCCGCGGGACAGGTTGGAGCAGTACTTC. Translating it yields CASSPRDRLEQYF. The V and J genes are TRBV7-2 and TRBJ2-7; 8 nucleotides align to TRBD1. Germline loops: CDR1 SGHTA, CDR2 FQGNSA. With 5 bases clipped from V and 7 bases from J, the junction kept 7 bases outside the gene matches. CDR3 length equals 13 residues.

This clone was counted ten times or more. The chain uses TRBV20-1 and TRBJ1-5; D gene ambiguous. Trimming cost V 4 bases and J 2 bases, with 12 bases left between them. The CDR3 spans 14 residues. Germline-derived CDR1 and CDR2 are DFQATT and SNEGSKA (reference sequence). CDR3 sequence: CSAIGRSGNQPQHF. The DNA for the CDR3 is TGCAGTGCTATTGGACGGTCGGGCAATCAGCCCCAGCATTTT.

This clone was counted many times. Given a much more abundant clone one base away, this may be a read error. The V call is TRBV11-1, the J call TRBJ2-1, with D possibly being TRBD1 (5 bases). The germline CDR1 and CDR2 sequences are SGHAT and FQDESV (reference sequence). The CDR3 has 15 amino acids. CDR3 sequence: CVSSLRWGSYNEQFF. The CDR3, as DNA: TGTGTCAGCAGCTTAAGGTGGGGCAGTTACAATGAGCAGTTCTTC.

This clone appeared many times. This chain uses TRBV20-1 with TRBJ2-5; 8 nucleotides match TRBD2. The CDR3 contains 14 residues. Germline V gene lookup returns CDR1 DFQATT and CDR2 SNEGSKA (reference sequence). The CDR3 region has the DNA TGCAAGCCGGGGGGGGGACATAATCAAGAGACCCAGTACTTC. It encodes CKPGGGHNQETQYF.

This clone showed up many times. This rearrangement joins TRBV20-1 to TRBJ1-1; D ambiguous. Trimming removed 1 base from V and 1 base from J, with 10 bases in between. The CDR3 has 14 residues. Germline V gene data show CDR1 as DFQATT and CDR2 as SNEGSKA (reference sequence). CDR3 coding DNA: TGCAGTGCTAGAGGCGGTCACAAGAACACTGAAGCTTTCTTT. Protein: CSARGGHKNTEAFF.

Turning to this clone: At one end, the junction sequence differs from germline, possibly due to a read error. CDR3 in DNA: TGTGCCAGCAGCTTAGGGCCGCGCCTTTCAGGCTCCGATGACCAGTTCTTC. This encodes CASSLGPRLSGSDDQFF. This sequence joins TRBV7-2 and TRBJ2-1; D not resolved. The CDR3 sequence is 17 residues long. The germline CDR1 and CDR2 sequences are SGHTA and FQGNSA. Full variable domain (remainder filled in from reference TRBV7-2 and TRBJ2-1): GAGVSQSPSNKVTEKGKDVELRCDPISGHTALYWYRQSLGQGLEFLIYFQGNSAPDKSGLPSDRFSAERTGGSVSTLTIQRTQQEDSAVYLCASSLGPRLSGSDDQFFGPGTRLTVL.

The chain is built from TRBV12-3 or TRBV12-4 and TRBJ1-1; D is perhaps TRBD1 (6 bases). Trimming removed 3 bases at V and 3 bases at J, with 8 bases between. This CDR3 has 13 residues. CDR3 region: CASSLGHHTEAFF. The CDR3 region has the DNA TGTGCCAGCAGTTTGGGACACCACACTGAAGCTTTCTTT.

The V and J genes are TRBV27 and TRBJ1-2; D is undetermined. CDR1 is MNHEY, CDR2 SMNVEV, per germline (reference sequence). With 6 bases removed from V and 1 base from J, the gap between germline ends came to 9 bases. The CDR3 is 13 amino acids. The CDR3 loop is CASSFEGNYGYTF. Written as DNA, the CDR3 is TGTGCCAGCAGCTTCGAGGGTAACTATGGCTACACCTTC.

This clone was counted many times. The chain carries TRBV15 and TRBJ2-2; tentative D call: TRBD2 (5 bases). Trimming left V 6 bases short and J 1 base short, with 6 bases between. In germline, CDR1 is LNHNV, CDR2 YYDKDF (reference sequence). CDR3 size: 13 residues. CDR3 nucleotide sequence: TGTGCCACCAGGGAGGAGAACACCGGGGAGCTGTTTTTT. The encoded protein is CATREENTGELFF. Using reference TRBV15 and TRBJ2-2 for the parts outside the CDR3, the full variable domain is DAMVIQNPRYQVTQFGKPVTLSCSQTLNHNVMYWYQQKSSQAPKLLFHYYDKDFNNEADTPDNFQSRRPNTSFCFLDIRSPGLGDTAMYLCATREENTGELFFGEGSRLTVL.

This clone was observed many times. This CDR3 is also generated by other DNA sequences in the sample. This chain joins TRBV7-6 and TRBJ1-1, with D uncertain. Germline V CDR1 and CDR2: SGHVS, FNYEAQ. The CDR3 is 13 residues long. V was clipped by 4 bases and J by 3 bases, with 9 bases between them. The CDR3 here is CASSSSKYTEAFF. CDR3 coding DNA: TGTGCCAGCAGCTCATCCAAGTACACTGAAGCTTTCTTT.

This clone was seen just once. The V call is TRBV7-2, the J call TRBJ2-1, with D perhaps assigned TRBD1 or TRBD2 (5 bases each). Germline CDR1 SGHTA, CDR2 FQGNSA. Trimming left V 0 bases short and J 2 bases short, with 11 bases between. The CDR3 length is 16 residues. The CDR3 DNA is TGTGCCAGCAGCTTAGCCCGGGGCGATACCTACAATGAGCAGTTCTTC. Encoded protein: CASSLARGDTYNEQFF.